This T cell receptor (beta chain) was sequenced for a study of early T cells in non-severe SARS-CoV-2 infection. Study at large: Bulk RNA taken from unsorted whole blood was sequenced, leaving chains unpaired.

Individual cDNA molecules were tagged with unique molecular identifiers. TCRdb called the 5' RACE reads again in MiXCR, with one record for every CDR3 protein. In the table there are more than 65,000 distinct CDR3 sequences, 3.5% to 6% of which are singletons. Study-wide findings and caveats: Private and CD4 specificities were missed by VDJdb matching, skewed to anti-spike CD8.

A note on this clonotype: Its antigen is not known.

The CDR3 sequence is 15 residues long. Trimming took off 7 bases at V and 3 bases at J, with 15 bases between the two ends. This chain connects TRBV12-3 or TRBV12-4 to TRBJ1-4; tentative D call: TRBD1 (5 bases). Sequenced material: whole blood, taken at baseline. The TCR comes from an adult who was a healthcare worker with PCR-confirmed SARS-CoV-2 infection or an uninfected control (not recorded which). The donor label of this sample is uncertain. DNA for the CDR3: TGTGCCAGCAATTCGGGACCCCGCTCTAATGAAAAACTGTTTTTT. Translating it yields CASNSGPRSNEKLFF.